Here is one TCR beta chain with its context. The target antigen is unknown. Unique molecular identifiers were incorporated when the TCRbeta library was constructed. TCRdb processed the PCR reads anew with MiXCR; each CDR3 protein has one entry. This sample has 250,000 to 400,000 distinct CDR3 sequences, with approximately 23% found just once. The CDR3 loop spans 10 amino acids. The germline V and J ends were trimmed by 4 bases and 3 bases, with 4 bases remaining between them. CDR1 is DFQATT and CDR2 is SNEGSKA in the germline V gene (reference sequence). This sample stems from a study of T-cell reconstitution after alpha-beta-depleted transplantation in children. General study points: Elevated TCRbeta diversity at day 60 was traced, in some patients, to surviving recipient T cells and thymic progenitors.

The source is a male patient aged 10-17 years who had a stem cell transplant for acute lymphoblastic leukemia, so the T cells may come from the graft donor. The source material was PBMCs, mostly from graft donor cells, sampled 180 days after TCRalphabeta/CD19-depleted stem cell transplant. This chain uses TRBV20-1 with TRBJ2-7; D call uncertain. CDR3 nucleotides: TGCAGTGCTATGAGCTACGAGCAGTACTTC. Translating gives CSAMSYEQYF.